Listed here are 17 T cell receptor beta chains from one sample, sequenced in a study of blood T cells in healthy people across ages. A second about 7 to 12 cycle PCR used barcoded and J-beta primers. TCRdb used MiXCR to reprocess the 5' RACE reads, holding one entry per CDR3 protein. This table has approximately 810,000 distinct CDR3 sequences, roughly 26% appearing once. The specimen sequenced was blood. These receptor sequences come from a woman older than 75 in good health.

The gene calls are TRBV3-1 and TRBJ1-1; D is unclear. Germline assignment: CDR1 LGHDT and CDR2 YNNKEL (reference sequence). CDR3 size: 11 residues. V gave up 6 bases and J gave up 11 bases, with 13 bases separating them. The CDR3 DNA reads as TGTGCCAGCAGTAAATTAGGTTGGGCTTTCTTT. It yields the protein CASSKLGWAFF.

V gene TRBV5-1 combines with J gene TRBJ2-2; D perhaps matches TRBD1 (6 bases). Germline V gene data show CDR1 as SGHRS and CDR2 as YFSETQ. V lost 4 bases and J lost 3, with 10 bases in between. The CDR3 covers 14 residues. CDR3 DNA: TGCGCCAGCAGCATCAGGGGTGACACCGGGGAGCTGTTTTTT. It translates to CASSIRGDTGELFF.

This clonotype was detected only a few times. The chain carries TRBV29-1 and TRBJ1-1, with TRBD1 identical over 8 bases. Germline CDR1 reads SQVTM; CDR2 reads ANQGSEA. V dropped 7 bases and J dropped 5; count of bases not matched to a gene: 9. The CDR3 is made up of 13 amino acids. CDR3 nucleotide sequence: TGCAGCGGCCAGGACAGGGTCAGAACTGAAGCTTTCTTT. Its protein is CSGQDRVRTEAFF.

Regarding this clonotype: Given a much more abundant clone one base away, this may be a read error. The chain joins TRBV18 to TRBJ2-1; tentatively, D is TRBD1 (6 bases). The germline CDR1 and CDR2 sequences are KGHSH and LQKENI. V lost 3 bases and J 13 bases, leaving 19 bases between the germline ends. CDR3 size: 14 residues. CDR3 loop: CASSPGTPKGTQFF. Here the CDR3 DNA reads TGTGCCAGCTCACCTGGGACACCGAAGGGGACCCAGTTCTTC. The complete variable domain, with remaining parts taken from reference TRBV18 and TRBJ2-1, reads NAGVMQNPRHLVRRRGQEARLRCSPMKGHSHVYWYRQLPEEGLKFMVYLQKENIIDESGMPKERFSAEFPKEGPSILRIQQVVRGDSAAYFCASSPGTPKGTQFFGPGTRLTVL.

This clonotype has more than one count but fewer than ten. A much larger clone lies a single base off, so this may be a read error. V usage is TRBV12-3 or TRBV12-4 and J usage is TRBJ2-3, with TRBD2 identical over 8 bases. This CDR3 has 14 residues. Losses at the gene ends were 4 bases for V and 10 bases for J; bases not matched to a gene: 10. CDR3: CASSSRGGDDAQYF. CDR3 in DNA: TGTGCCAGCAGTTCTCGGGGGGGAGACGATGCGCAGTATTTT.

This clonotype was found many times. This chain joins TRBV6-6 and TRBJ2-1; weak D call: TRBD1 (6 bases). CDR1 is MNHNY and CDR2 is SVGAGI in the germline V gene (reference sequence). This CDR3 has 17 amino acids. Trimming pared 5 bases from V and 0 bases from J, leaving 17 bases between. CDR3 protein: CASSTSEGVGSYNEQFF. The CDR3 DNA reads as TGTGCCAGCAGTACTTCCGAGGGGGTGGGCTCCTACAATGAGCAGTTCTTC.

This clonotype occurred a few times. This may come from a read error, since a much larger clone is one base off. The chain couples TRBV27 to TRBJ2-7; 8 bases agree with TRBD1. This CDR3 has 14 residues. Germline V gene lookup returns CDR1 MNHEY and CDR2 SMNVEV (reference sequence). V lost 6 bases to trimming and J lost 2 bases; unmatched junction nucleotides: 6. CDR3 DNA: TGTGCCAGCAGGAGAGACAGGGGCCCCTACGAGCAGTACTTC. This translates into CASRRDRGPYEQYF.

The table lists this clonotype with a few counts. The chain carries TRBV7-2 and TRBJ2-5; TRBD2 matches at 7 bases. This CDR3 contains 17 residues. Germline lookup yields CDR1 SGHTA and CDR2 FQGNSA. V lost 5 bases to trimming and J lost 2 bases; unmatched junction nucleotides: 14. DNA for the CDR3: TGTGCCAGCAGCCCACCGGGGAGGGTACGGATGCAAGAGACCCAGTACTTC. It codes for CASSPPGRVRMQETQYF. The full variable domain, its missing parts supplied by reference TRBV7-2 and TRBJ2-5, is GAGVSQSPSNKVTEKGKDVELRCDPISGHTALYWYRQSLGQGLEFLIYFQGNSAPDKSGLPSDRFSAERTGGSVSTLTIQRTQQEDSAVYLCASSPPGRVRMQETQYFGPGTRLLVL.

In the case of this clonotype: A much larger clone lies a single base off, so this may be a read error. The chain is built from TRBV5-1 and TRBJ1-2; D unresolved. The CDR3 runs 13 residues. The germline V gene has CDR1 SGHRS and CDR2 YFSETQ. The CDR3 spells CAGSLGQVEGYTF. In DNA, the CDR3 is TGCGCCGGCAGCTTAGGGCAGGTAGAAGGCTACACCTTC.

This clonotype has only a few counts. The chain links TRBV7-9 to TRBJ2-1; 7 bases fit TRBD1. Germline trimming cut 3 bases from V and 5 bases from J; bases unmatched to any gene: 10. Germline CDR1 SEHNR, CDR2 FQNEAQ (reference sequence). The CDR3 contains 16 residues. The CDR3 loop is CASSLRGGAPNNEQFF. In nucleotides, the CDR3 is TGTGCCAGCAGCTTGAGAGGGGGCGCCCCCAACAATGAGCAGTTCTTC.

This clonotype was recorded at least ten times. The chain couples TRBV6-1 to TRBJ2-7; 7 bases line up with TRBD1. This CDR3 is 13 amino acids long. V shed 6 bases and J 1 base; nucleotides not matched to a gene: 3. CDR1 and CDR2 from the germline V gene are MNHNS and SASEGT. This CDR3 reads CASRMDRSYEQYF. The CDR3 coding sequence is TGTGCCAGCAGGATGGACAGGTCCTACGAGCAGTACTTC.

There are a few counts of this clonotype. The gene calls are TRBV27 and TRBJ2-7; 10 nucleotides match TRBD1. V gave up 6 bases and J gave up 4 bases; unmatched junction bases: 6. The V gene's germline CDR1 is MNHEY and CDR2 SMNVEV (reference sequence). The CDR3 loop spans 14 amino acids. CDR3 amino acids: CASRVDRGFYEQYF. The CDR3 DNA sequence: TGTGCCAGCAGGGTGGACAGGGGGTTTTACGAGCAGTACTTC.

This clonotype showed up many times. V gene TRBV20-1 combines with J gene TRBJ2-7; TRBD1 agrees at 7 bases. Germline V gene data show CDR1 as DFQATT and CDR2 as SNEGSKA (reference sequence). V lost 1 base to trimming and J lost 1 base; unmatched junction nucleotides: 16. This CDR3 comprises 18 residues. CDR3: CSARAILRTGPLSYEQYF. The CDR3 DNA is TGCAGTGCTAGAGCAATCCTTCGGACAGGACCTCTTTCCTACGAGCAGTACTTC.

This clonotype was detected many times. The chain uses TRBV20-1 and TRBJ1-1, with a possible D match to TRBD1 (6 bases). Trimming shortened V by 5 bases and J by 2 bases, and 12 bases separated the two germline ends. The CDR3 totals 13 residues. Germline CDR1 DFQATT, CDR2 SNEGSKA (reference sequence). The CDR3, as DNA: TGCAGTGCTGTAGGACAGTCAAACACTGAAGCTTTCTTT. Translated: CSAVGQSNTEAFF.

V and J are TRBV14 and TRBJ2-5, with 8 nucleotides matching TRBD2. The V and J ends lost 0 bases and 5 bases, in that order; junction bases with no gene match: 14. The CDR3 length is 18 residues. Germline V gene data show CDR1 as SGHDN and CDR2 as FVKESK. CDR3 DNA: TGTGCCAGCAGCCAAGATCTTGTCAGCGGGGGCCTCCGGGAGACCCAGTACTTC. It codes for CASSQDLVSGGLRETQYF.

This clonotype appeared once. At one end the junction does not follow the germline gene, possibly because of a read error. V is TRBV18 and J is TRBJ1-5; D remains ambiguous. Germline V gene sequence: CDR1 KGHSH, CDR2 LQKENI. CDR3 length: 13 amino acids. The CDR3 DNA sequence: TGTGCCAGCGCACCAAGCCGGCGGCAGCCCCAGCATTTT. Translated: CASAPSRRQPQHF.

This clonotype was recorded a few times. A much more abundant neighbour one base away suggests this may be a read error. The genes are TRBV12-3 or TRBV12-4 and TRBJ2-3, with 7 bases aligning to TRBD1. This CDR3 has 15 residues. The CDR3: CASSPTGTAADAQYF. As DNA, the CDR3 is TGTGCCAGCAGTCCTACCGGGACAGCCGCAGATGCGCAGTATTTT.